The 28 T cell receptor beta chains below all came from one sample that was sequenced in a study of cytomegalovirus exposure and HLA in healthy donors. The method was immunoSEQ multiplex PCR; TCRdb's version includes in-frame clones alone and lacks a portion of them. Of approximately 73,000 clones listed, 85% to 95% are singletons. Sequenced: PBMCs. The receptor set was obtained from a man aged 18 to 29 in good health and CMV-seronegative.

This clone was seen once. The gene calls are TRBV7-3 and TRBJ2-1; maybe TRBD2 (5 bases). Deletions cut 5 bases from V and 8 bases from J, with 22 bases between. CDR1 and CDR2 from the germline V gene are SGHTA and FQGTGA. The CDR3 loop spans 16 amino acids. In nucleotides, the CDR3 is TGTGCCAGCAGCCCCTTGCCCGGGAAGCTCCGCCATGAGCAGTTCTTC. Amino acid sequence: CASSPLPGKLRHEQFF.

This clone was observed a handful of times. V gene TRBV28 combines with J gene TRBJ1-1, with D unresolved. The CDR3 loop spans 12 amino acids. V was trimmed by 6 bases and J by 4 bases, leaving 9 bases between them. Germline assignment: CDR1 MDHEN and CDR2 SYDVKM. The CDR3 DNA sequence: TGTGCCAGCAGAGTGGGGAGCACTGAAGCTTTCTTT. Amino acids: CASRVGSTEAFF.

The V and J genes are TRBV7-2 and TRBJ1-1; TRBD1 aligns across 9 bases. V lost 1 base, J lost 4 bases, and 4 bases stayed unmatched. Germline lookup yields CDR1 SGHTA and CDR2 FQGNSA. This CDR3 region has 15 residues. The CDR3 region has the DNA TGTGCCAGCAGCTTAGAGGGACAGGGTGTCACTGAAGCTTTCTTT. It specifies CASSLEGQGVTEAFF.

CDR3 sequence (DNA): TGCGCCAGCAGCCAAGATAAAAATGGACACCACTCTGGAAACACCATATATTTT. Amino acid sequence: CASSQDKNGHHSGNTIYF. The chain recombines TRBV4-1 with TRBJ1-3, with D possibly TRBD1 on 5 matching bases. Germline values: CDR1 MGHRA, CDR2 YSYEKL. The CDR3 contains 18 residues. Trimming left V 0 bases short and J 0 bases short, with 15 bases between.

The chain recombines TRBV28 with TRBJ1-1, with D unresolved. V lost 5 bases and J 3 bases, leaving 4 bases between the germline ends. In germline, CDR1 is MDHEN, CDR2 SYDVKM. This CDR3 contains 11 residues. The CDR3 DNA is TGTGCCAGCAGTACTTACACTGAAGCTTTCTTT. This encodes CASSTYTEAFF.

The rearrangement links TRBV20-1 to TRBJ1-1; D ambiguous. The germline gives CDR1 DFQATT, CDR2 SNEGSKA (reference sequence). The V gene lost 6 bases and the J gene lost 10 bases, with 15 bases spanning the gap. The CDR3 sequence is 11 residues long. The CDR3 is CSAPRTVGAFF. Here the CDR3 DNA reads TGCAGTGCGCCCCGAACTGTCGGAGCTTTCTTT.

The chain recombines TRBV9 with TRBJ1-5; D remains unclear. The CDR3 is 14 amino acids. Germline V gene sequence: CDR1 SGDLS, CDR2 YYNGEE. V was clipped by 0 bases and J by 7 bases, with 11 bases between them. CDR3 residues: CASSVDAGRQPQHF. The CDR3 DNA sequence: TGTGCCAGCAGCGTAGACGCGGGAAGACAGCCCCAGCATTTT.

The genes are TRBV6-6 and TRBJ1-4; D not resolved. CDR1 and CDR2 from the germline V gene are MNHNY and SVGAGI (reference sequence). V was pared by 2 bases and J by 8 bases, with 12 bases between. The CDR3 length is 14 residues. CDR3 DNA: TGTGCCAGCAGTTACGGAGCTCCCGGGGAAAAACTGTTTTTT. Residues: CASSYGAPGEKLFF.

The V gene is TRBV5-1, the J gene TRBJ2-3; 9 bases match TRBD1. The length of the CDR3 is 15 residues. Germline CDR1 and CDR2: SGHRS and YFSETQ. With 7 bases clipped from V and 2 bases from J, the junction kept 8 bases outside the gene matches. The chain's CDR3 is CASWDRVGFTDTQYF. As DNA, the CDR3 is TGCGCCAGCTGGGACAGGGTCGGCTTCACAGATACGCAGTATTTT.

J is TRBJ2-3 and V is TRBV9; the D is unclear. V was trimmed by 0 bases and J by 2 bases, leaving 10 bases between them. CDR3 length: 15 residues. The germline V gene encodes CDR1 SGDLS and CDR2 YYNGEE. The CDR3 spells CASSVAHPVTDTQYF. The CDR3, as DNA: TGTGCCAGCAGCGTAGCTCACCCAGTCACAGATACGCAGTATTTT.

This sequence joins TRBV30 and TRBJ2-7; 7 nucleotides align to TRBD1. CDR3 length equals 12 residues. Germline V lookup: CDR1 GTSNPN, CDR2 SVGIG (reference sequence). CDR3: CAMSGRGSEQYF. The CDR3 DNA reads TGTGCGATGAGTGGCAGGGGGTCCGAGCAGTACTTC.

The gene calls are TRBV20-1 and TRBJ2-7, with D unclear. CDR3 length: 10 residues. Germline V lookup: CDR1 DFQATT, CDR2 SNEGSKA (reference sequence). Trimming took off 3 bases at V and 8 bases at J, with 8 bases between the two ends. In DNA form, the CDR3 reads TGCAGTGCTAGTCCAGATCAGCAGTACTTC. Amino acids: CSASPDQQYF.

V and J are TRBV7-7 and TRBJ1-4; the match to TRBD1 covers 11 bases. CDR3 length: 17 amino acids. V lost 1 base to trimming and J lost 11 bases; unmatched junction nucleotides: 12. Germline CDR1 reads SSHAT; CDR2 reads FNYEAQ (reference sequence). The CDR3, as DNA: TGTGCCAGCAGCTTAGGGACAGGGGGCTTGCTAAATCAGAAACTGTTTTTT. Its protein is CASSLGTGGLLNQKLFF.

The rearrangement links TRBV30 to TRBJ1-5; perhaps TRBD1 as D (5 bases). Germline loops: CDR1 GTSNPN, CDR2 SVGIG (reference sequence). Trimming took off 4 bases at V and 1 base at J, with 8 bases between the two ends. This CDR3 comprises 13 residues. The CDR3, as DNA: TGTGCCTGGATGGAGGGGAGCAATCAGCCCCAGCATTTT. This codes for CAWMEGSNQPQHF.

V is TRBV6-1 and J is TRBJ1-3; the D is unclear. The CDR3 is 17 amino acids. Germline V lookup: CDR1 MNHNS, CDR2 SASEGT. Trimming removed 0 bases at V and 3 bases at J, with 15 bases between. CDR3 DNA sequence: TGTGCCAGCAGTGAAGCGTCTAGGAGAGGGCGTGGAAACACCATATATTTT. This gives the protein CASSEASRRGRGNTIYF.

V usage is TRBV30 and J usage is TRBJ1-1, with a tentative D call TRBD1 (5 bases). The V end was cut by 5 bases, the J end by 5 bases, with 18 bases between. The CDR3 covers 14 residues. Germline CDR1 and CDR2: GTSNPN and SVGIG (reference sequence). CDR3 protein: CAWENFREETEAFF. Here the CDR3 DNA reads TGTGCCTGGGAGAATTTCAGGGAGGAAACTGAAGCTTTCTTT.

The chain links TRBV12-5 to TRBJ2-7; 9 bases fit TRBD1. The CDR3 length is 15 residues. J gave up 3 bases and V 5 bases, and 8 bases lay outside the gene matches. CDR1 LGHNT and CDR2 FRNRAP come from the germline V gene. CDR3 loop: CASGPGQGQIYEQYF. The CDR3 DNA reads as TGTGCTAGTGGTCCGGGACAGGGTCAGATCTACGAGCAGTACTTC. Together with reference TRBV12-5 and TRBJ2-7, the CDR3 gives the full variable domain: DARVTQTPRHKVTEMGQEVTMRCQPILGHNTVFWYRQTMMQGLELLAYFRNRAPLDDSGMPKDRFSAEMPDATLATLKIQPSEPRDSAVYFCASGPGQGQIYEQYFGPGTRLTVT.

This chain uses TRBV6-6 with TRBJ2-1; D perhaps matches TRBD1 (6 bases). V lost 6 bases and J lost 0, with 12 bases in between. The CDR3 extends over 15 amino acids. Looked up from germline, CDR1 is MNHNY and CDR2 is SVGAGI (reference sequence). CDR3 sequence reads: CASSEDRSSYNEQFF. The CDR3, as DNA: TGTGCCAGCAGCGAGGACAGAAGCTCCTACAATGAGCAGTTCTTC.

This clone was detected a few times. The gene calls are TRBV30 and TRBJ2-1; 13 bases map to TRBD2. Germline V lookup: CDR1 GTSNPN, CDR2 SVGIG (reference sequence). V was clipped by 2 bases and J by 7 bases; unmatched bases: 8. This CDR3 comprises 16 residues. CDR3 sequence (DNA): TGTGCCTGGAGTCTTGGGACTAGCGGGAATGTTAATGAGCAGTTCTTC. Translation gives CAWSLGTSGNVNEQFF. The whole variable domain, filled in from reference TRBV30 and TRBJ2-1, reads SQTIHQWPATLVQPVGSPLSLECTVEGTSNPNLYWYRQAAGRGLQLLFYSVGIGQISSEVPQNLSASRPQDRQFILSSKKLLLSDSGFYLCAWSLGTSGNVNEQFFGPGTRLTVL.

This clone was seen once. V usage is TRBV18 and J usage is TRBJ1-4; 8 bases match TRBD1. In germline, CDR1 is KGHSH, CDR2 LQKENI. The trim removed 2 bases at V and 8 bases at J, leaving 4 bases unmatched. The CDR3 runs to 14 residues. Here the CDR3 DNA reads TGTGCCAGCTCACCAGACAGGGGAATAGAAAAACTGTTTTTT. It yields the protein CASSPDRGIEKLFF.

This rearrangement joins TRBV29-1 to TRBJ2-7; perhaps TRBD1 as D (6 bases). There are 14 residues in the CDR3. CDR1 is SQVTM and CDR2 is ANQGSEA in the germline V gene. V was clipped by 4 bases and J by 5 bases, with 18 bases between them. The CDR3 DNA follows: TGCAGCGTTGGGGTGTGGGGCCCAGGGGACGAGCAGTACTTC. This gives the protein CSVGVWGPGDEQYF.

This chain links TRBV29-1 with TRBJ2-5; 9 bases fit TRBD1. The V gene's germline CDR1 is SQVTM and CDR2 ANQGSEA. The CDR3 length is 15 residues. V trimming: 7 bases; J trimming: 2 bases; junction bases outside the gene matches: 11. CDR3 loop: CSARGQGYGQETQYF. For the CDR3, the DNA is TGCAGCGCCAGGGGACAGGGTTACGGGCAAGAGACCCAGTACTTC.

This CDR3 reads CASSYSHRDSPLHF. In DNA form, the CDR3 reads TGTGCCAGCAGTTACTCACACAGGGATTCACCCCTCCACTTT. This sequence joins TRBV6-5 and TRBJ1-6, with D possibly TRBD1 on 6 matching bases. Trimming took off 0 bases at V and 8 bases at J, with 8 bases between the two ends. CDR1 and CDR2 from the germline V gene are MNHEY and SVGAGI. This CDR3 is 14 amino acids long.

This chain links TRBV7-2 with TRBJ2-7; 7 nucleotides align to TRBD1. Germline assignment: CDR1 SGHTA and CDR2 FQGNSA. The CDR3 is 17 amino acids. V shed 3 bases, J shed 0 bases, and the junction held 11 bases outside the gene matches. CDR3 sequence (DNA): TGTGCCAGCAGCTTCCCCCTAGGGGGCGGATACTCCTACGAGCAGTACTTC. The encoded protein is CASSFPLGGGYSYEQYF.

The CDR3 DNA reads TGTGCCAGCAGCTTGGCCCCCCTAGCGGGGACAGATACGCAGTATTTT. It is translated as CASSLAPLAGTDTQYF. This chain joins TRBV5-4 and TRBJ2-3, with 9 nucleotides matching TRBD2. Germline trimming cut 0 bases from V and 3 bases from J; bases unmatched to any gene: 5. The germline V gene has CDR1 SGHNT and CDR2 YYREEE (reference sequence). CDR3 length: 16 residues.

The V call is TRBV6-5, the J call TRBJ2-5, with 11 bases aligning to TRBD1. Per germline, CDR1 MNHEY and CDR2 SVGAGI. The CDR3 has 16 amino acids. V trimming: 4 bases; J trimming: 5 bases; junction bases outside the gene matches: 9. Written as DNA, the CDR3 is TGTGCCAGCAGTTCTCGTCCCGGGACAGGGGGGGAGACCCAGTACTTC. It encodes CASSSRPGTGGETQYF.

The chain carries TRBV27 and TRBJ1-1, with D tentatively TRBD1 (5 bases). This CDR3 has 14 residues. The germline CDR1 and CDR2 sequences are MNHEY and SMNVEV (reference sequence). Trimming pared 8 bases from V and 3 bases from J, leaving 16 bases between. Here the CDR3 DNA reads TGTGCCAGCGCGTCGTCCGGACACCACACTGAAGCTTTCTTT. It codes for CASASSGHHTEAFF.

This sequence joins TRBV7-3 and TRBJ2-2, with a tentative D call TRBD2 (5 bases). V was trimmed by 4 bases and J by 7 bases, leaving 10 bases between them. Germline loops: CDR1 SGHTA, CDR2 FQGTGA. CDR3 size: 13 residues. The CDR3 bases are TGTGCCAGCAGCTCACCGGGGTTCGGGGAGCTGTTTTTT. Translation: CASSSPGFGELFF.